These T cell receptor beta chains were read from a single sample in a study of blood T cell repertoires in COVID-19. Clones were sequenced by immunoSEQ multiplex PCR, and TCRdb holds only the in-frame ones, with some missing. The table has 95,000 or so clones, approximately 84% seen once. What was sequenced was peripheral blood. These receptor sequences come from a human donor in a cohort sampled during active COVID-19. Each CDR3 is given with its conserved first and last residue. D genes are given only for firm matches. Only some rows state a clone size, as once, few, many or a class for expanded clones.

>NA|TRBV10-2|TRBJ1-6|TRBD1
CATRQTGNNSPLHF
TGCGCCACCCGCCAGACAGGGAATAATTCACCCCTCCACTTT
>NA|TRBV9|TRBJ2-7|NA
CASSVGQASSYEQYF
TGTGCCAGCAGCGTAGGACAGGCTAGCTCCTACGAGCAGTACTTC
>NA|TRBV5-1|TRBJ2-7|NA
CASSLDTYEQYF
TGCGCCAGCAGCTTAGACACGTACGAGCAGTACTTC
>NA|TRBV5-1|TRBJ1-1|TRBD1
CASSLTTGDTEAFF
TGCGCCAGCAGCTTGACAACAGGGGACACTGAAGCTTTCTTT
>NA|TRBV6-5|TRBJ2-3|NA
CASRDYSTDTQYF
TGTGCCAGCAGGGACTATAGCACAGATACGCAGTATTTT
>NA|TRBV9|TRBJ1-1|TRBD1
CASSEEGAGNTEAFF
TGTGCCAGCAGCGAAGAGGGGGCAGGGAACACTGAAGCTTTCTTT
>NA|TRBV7-2|TRBJ1-1|NA
CASSFTGYTEAFF
TGTGCCAGCAGCTTCACAGGGTACACTGAAGCTTTCTTT
>NA|TRBV5-4|TRBJ1-2|TRBD1
CASSRETGADGYTF
TGTGCCAGCAGCCGAGAGACAGGGGCGGATGGCTACACCTTC
>NA|TRBV3-1/TRBV3-2|TRBJ1-3|NA
CATGSTGGNTIYF
TGTGCCACCGGATCAACAGGGGGAAACACCATATATTTT
>NA|TRBV6-5|TRBJ1-1|TRBD1
CASSDQTGAGTEAFF
TGTGCCAGCAGCGACCAAACAGGGGCGGGCACTGAAGCTTTCTTT
>NA|TRBV10-2|TRBJ2-2|TRBD2
CASSRTSGSSGELFF
TGCGCCAGCAGTCGGACTAGCGGGAGTAGCGGGGAGCTGTTTTTT
>once|TRBV6-5|TRBJ2-1|TRBD1
CASTRGQGANEQFF
TGTGCCAGCACCCGAGGACAGGGAGCTAATGAGCAGTTCTTC
>NA|TRBV4-1|TRBJ2-1|TRBD1
CASSQDLARTGTFYNEQFF
TGCGCCAGCAGCCAAGATCTCGCCCGGACAGGGACCTTTTACAATGAGCAGTTCTTC
>NA|TRBV6-5|TRBJ1-3|NA
CASSRQSSGNTIYF
TGTGCCAGCAGTCGACAGAGCTCTGGAAACACCATATATTTT
>NA|TRBV20-1|TRBJ1-1|NA
CSASELQPFF
TGCAGTGCTAGTGAGTTACAACCTTTCTTT
>once|TRBV14|TRBJ1-4|NA
CASSHRVRASNEKLFF
TGTGCCAGCAGCCACAGGGTGAGAGCATCGAATGAAAAACTGTTTTTT
>NA|TRBV7-8|TRBJ2-2|TRBD2
CASSPVGLGGTGELFF
TGTGCCAGCAGCCCCGTGGGACTAGGGGGGACCGGGGAGCTGTTTTTT
>NA|TRBV28|TRBJ1-5|NA
CASSPGAVGLHQPQHF
TGTGCCAGCAGCCCAGGGGCTGTTGGCCTTCATCAGCCCCAGCATTTT
>NA|TRBV19|TRBJ2-1|TRBD1
CATHGGTGLYNEQFF
TGTGCCACCCATGGGGGGACAGGGTTATACAATGAGCAGTTCTTC
>NA|TRBV7-9|TRBJ2-3|NA
CASSLGFSGTDTQYF
TGTGCCAGCAGCTTAGGATTCAGCGGGACAGATACGCAGTATTTT
>once|TRBV19|TRBJ2-7|TRBD2
CASRGLAGGTYEQYF
TGTGCCAGTAGGGGACTAGCGGGAGGTACCTACGAGCAGTACTTC
>NA|TRBV24-1|TRBJ2-7|TRBD2
CATSDFSSGWDRYEQYF
TGTGCCACCAGTGATTTCTCTAGCGGCTGGGATCGCTACGAGCAGTACTTC
>NA|TRBV5-1|TRBJ2-2|NA
CASSSSFANTGELFF
TGCGCCAGCAGCTCTAGCTTTGCGAACACCGGGGAGCTGTTTTTT
>NA|TRBV11-3|TRBJ2-2|NA
CASSLEETRTNTGELFF
TGTGCCAGCAGCTTAGAGGAGACTAGAACGAACACCGGGGAGCTGTTTTTT
>NA|TRBV27|TRBJ1-2|NA
CASSPDGGGRYGYTF
TGTGCCAGCAGTCCGGACGGGGGGGGTAGGTATGGCTACACCTTC
>NA|TRBV9|TRBJ1-2|TRBD1
CASSVATGAANYGYTF
TGTGCCAGCAGCGTAGCCACAGGGGCTGCTAACTATGGCTACACCTTC
>many|TRBV13|TRBJ2-3|NA
CASSLKGPGVIHTSTDTQYF
TGTGCCAGCAGCTTAAAGGGGCCGGGGGTGATTCATACTAGCACAGATACGCAGTATTTT
>once|TRBV2|TRBJ2-2|TRBD1
CASSHRQGPNTGELFF
TGTGCCAGCAGTCACAGACAGGGGCCAAACACCGGGGAGCTGTTTTTT
>NA|TRBV7-2|TRBJ1-3|NA
CASSSQGGIRNTIYF
TGTGCCAGCAGCTCTCAGGGAGGGATTAGAAACACCATATATTTT
>NA|TRBV5-1|TRBJ1-2|TRBD1
CASSTGGSNGYTF
TGCGCCAGCAGCACAGGGGGCTCTAATGGCTACACCTTC
>NA|TRBV18|TRBJ2-1|NA
CASSRDSTSYNEQFF
TGTGCCAGCTCACGGGACTCCACCTCCTACAATGAGCAGTTCTTC
>NA|TRBV6-5|TRBJ2-7|TRBD1
CASGTGAAAYEQYF
TGTGCCAGCGGCACAGGGGCGGCTGCCTACGAGCAGTACTTC
>once|TRBV25-1|TRBJ1-2|NA
CASSEGQNYGYTF
TGTGCCAGCAGTGAAGGGCAGAACTATGGCTACACCTTC
>NA|TRBV25-1|TRBJ1-1|TRBD1
CASTSPRGTGAFF
TGTGCCAGCACCTCGCCCAGGGGGACGGGAGCTTTCTTT
>few|TRBV20-1|TRBJ2-7|NA
CSARDSYEQYF
TGCAGTGCAAGAGACAGCTACGAGCAGTACTTC
>NA|TRBV11-3|TRBJ2-7|NA
CASSLDLGRGPLGEQYF
TGTGCCAGCAGCTTAGATTTGGGCAGGGGCCCATTGGGGGAGCAGTACTTC
>NA|TRBV2|TRBJ1-3|NA
CASEDSSGNTIYF
TGTGCCAGTGAAGACAGCTCTGGAAACACCATATATTTT
>NA|TRBV4-1|TRBJ2-5|NA
CASSPLFGLAGGPKGLQETQYF
TGCGCCAGCAGCCCTCTTTTTGGACTAGCAGGGGGGCCGAAGGGCCTTCAAGAGACCCAGTACTTC
>NA|TRBV6-4|TRBJ2-3|NA
CASSDREGLTQYF
TGTGCCAGCAGTGACCGCGAGGGCCTTACGCAGTATTTT
>NA|TRBV3-1/TRBV3-2|TRBJ2-1|NA
CASSQTSGYNEQFF
TGTGCCAGCAGCCAAACGAGCGGATACAATGAGCAGTTCTTC
>NA|TRBV5-1|TRBJ2-6|TRBD2
CASSLTSGTSGANVLTF
TGCGCCAGCAGCTTGACTAGCGGGACCTCTGGGGCCAACGTCCTGACTTTC
>NA|TRBV2|TRBJ2-3|NA
CASSERSTDTQYF
TGTGCCAGCAGTGAACGGAGCACAGATACGCAGTATTTT
>NA|TRBV19|TRBJ2-5|TRBD2
CASSPSWTRKETQYF
TGTGCCAGTAGCCCTTCCTGGACTAGGAAGGAGACCCAGTACTTC
>NA|TRBV7-9|TRBJ1-4|NA
CASSQRATNEKLFF
TGTGCCAGCAGCCAGAGGGCTACTAATGAAAAACTGTTTTTT
>NA|TRBV6-5|TRBJ2-5|NA
CASSSNRGGGETQYF
TGTGCCAGCAGTTCCAACAGGGGGGGAGGAGAGACCCAGTACTTC
>few|TRBV27|TRBJ1-4|NA
CASRPTGRITNEKLFF
TGTGCCAGCAGGCCTACAGGGAGAATTACTAATGAAAAACTGTTTTTT
>NA|TRBV10-3|TRBJ2-7|NA
CAISDEGSGVQYF
TGTGCCATCAGTGACGAGGGCTCGGGGGTACAGTACTTC
>NA|TRBV28|TRBJ2-7|TRBD2
CASSITGTSGTHEQYF
TGTGCCAGCAGTATTACCGGGACTAGCGGGACCCACGAGCAGTACTTC
>NA|TRBV11-2|TRBJ1-1|NA
CASSFGTNTEAFF
TGTGCCAGCAGTTTCGGGACAAACACTGAAGCTTTCTTT
>NA|TRBV10-3|TRBJ1-4|NA
CAIRAAATNEKLFF
TGTGCCATCAGGGCAGCGGCAACTAATGAAAAACTGTTTTTT
>NA|TRBV5-4|TRBJ1-2|TRBD1
CASREDRVNYGYTF
TGTGCCAGCAGAGAAGACAGGGTTAACTATGGCTACACCTTC
>NA|TRBV7-3|TRBJ2-2|TRBD2
CASSPTGTKAGELFF
TGTGCCAGCAGCCCAACCGGGACTAAAGCCGGGGAGCTGTTTTTT
>NA|TRBV27|TRBJ1-2|TRBD1
CASSSGQGRITSGYTF
TGTGCCAGCAGTTCCGGACAGGGGAGGATTACCAGTGGCTACACCTTC
>NA|TRBV4-3|TRBJ1-2|TRBD1
CASSQNNPGQGVQRLGYTF
TGCGCCAGCAGCCAAAATAACCCGGGACAGGGCGTTCAGCGGCTTGGCTACACCTTC
>once|TRBV7-9|TRBJ1-6|NA
CASSPPGSYNSPLHF
TGTGCCAGCAGCCCTCCAGGCTCCTATAATTCACCCCTCCACTTT
>NA|TRBV11-2|TRBJ2-7|TRBD1
CASSSTRGPYEQYF
TGTGCCAGCAGCTCCACCAGGGGGCCCTACGAGCAGTACTTC
>few|TRBV7-9|TRBJ2-2|TRBD1
CASSLAGQAKTGELFF
TGTGCCAGCAGCTTAGCCGGACAGGCAAAGACCGGGGAGCTGTTTTTT
>NA|TRBV27|TRBJ1-2|TRBD1
CASSLTLGQFYGYTF
TGTGCCAGCAGCCTAACTTTGGGACAGTTTTATGGCTACACCTTC
>NA|TRBV28|TRBJ2-1|NA
CASSPGIVDVNEQFF
TGTGCCAGCAGTCCAGGGATTGTTGATGTCAATGAGCAGTTCTTC
>NA|TRBV11-2|TRBJ1-5|TRBD1
CASSSGQGHQPQHF
TGTGCCAGCAGCTCTGGACAGGGTCATCAGCCCCAGCATTTT